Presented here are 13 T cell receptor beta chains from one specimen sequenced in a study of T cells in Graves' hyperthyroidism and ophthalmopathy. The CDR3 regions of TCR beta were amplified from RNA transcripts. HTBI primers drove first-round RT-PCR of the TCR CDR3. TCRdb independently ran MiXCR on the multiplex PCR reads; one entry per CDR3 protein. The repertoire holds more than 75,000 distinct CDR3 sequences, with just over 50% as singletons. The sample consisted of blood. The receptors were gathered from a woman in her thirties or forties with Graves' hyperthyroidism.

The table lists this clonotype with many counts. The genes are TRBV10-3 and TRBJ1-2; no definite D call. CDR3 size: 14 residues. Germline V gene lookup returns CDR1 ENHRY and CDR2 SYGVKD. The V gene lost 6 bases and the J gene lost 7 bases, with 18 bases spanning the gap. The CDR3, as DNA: TGTGCCATCAGCGTGGGTATAGGGTCGGCTGGCTACACCTTC. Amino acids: CAISVGIGSAGYTF.

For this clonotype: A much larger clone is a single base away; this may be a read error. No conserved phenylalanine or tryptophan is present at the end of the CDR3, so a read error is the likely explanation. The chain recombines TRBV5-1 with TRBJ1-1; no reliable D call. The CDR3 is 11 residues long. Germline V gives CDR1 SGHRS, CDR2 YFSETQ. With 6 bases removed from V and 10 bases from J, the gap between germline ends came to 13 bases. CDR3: CASNSGGGAFL. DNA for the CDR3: TGCGCCAGCAACAGCGGCGGCGGAGCTTTCCTT.

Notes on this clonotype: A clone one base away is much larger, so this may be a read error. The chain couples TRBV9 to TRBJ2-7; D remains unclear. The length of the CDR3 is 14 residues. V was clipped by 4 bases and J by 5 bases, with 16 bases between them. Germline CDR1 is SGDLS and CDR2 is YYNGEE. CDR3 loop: CASSPNLGPHEQYF. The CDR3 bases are TGTGCCAGCAGCCCGAATCTGGGCCCCCACGAGCAGTACTTC.

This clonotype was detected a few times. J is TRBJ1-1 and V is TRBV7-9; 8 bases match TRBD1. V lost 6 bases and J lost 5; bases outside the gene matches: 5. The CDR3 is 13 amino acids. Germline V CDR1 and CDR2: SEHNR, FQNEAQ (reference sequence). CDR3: CASSWTGWTEAFF. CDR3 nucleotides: TGTGCCAGCAGTTGGACAGGGTGGACTGAAGCTTTCTTT.

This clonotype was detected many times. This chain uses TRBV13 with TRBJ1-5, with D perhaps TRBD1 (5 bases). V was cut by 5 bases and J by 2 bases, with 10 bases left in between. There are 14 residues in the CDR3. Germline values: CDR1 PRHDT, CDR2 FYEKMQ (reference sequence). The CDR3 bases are TGTGCCAGCAGCCGCGGGGGAGGCAATCAGCCCCAGCATTTT. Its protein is CASSRGGGNQPQHF.

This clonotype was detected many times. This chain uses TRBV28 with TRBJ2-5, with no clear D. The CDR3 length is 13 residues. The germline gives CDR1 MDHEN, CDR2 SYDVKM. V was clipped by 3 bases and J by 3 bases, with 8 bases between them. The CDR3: CASSFDLKETQYF. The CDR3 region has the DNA TGTGCCAGCAGTTTCGACCTCAAAGAGACCCAGTACTTC. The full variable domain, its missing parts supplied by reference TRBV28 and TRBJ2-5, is DVKVTQSSRYLVKRTGEKVFLECVQDMDHENMFWYRQDPGLGLRLIYFSYDVKMKEKGDIPEGYSVSREKKERFSLILESASTNQTSMYLCASSFDLKETQYFGPGTRLLVL.

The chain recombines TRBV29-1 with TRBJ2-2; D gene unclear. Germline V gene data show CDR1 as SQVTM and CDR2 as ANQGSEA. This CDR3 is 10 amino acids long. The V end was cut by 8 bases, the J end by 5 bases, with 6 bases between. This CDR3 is CSLTTGELFF. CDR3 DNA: TGCAGCTTAACGACCGGGGAGCTGTTTTTT.

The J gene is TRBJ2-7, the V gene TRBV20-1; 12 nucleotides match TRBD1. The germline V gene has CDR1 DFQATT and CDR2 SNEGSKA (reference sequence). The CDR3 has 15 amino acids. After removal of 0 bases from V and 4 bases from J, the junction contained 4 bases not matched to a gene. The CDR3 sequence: CSARDPGQGAYEQYF. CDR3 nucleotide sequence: TGCAGTGCTAGAGATCCGGGACAGGGGGCTTACGAGCAGTACTTC.

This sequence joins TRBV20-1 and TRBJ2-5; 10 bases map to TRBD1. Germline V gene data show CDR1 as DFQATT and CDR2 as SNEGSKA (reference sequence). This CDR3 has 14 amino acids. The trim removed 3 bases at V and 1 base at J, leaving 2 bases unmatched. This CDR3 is CSARGDRGQETQYF. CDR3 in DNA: TGCAGTGCTAGGGGGGACAGGGGCCAAGAGACCCAGTACTTC.

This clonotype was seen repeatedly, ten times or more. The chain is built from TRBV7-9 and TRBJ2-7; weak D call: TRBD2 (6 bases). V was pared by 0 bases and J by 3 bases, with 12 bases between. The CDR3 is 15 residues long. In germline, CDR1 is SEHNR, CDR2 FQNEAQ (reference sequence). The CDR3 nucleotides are TGTGCCAGCAGCTTAGCGGCCGCGGAGGGCTACGAGCAGTACTTC. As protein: CASSLAAAEGYEQYF. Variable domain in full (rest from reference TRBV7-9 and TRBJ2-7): DTGVSQNPRHKITKRGQNVTFRCDPISEHNRLYWYRQTLGQGPEFLTYFQNEAQLEKSRLLSDRFSAERPKGSFSTLEIQRTEQGDSAMYLCASSLAAAEGYEQYFGPGTRLTVT.

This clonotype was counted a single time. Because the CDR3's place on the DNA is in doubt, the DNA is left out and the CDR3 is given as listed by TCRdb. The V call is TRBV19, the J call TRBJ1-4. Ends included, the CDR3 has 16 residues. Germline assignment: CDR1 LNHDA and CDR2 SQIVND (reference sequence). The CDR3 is CASSIRSAYEEKNCFF.

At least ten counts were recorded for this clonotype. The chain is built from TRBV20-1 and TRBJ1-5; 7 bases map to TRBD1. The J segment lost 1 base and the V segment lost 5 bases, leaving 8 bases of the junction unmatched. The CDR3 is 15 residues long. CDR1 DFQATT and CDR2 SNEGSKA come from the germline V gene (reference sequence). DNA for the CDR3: TGCAGTGCTCCGGGGGCAGGGGGAAGCAATCAGCCCCAGCATTTT. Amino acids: CSAPGAGGSNQPQHF.

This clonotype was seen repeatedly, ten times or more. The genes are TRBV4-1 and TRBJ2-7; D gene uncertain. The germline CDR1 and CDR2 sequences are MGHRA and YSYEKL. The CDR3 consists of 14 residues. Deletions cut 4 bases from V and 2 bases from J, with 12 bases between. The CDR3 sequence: CASSLQTRAYEQYF. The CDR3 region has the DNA TGCGCCAGCAGCCTTCAGACACGCGCCTACGAGCAGTACTTC.